This T cell receptor (beta chain) is drawn from a study of blood T cell repertoires in COVID-19. Study background: From T cells, B-cell-depleted T cells, or PBMCs came the material, which was cDNA or gDNA.

Methods used by the authors: By means of reference gene primer amplification, nucleated cell counts were estimated. The assay was immunoSEQ multiplex PCR, and TCRdb's table has in-frame clones only and misses some. From that table come the V and J calls and clone size; the DNA was used to work out D and trimming. The sample lists over 400,000 clones; 75% to 90% were seen once. Participant-reported clinical history was the basis for cohort assignment. Two negative PCRs, clearance, or symptom resolution were required of recovered Cohort 3 donors. There are 13 residues in the CDR3. The V end lost 6 bases, the J end lost 5 bases, and 13 bases lay between the germline ends. The germline V gene has CDR1 KGHDR and CDR2 SFDVKD.

The receptor's source is a woman aged 60-70 years who had recovered from COVID-19. J is TRBJ2-7 and V is TRBV24-1, with a weak D call TRBD1 (7 bases). What was sequenced was PBMCs or T cells enriched from blood (not recorded which). In nucleotides, the CDR3 is TGTGCCACCAGTCCCGGCAGGGGGGACGAGCAGTACTTC. Translating gives CATSPGRGDEQYF.